This TCR beta chain is from a study of control samples from healthy donors and cancer patients. Sequencing used immunoSEQ multiplex PCR; TCRdb keeps in-frame clones, though not all of them. This sample yields approximately 130,000 clones, of which more than 75% are seen a single time; around an eighth belongs to the top ten. The CDR3 consists of 13 residues. V shed 3 bases and J shed 7 bases, with 12 bases lying between them. The count of this clone is one. The sequence derives from a young man in good health. Sequenced material: blood. The chain links TRBV12-3 or TRBV12-4 to TRBJ1-2; unclear D gene. The CDR3 region is CASSFLREGGYTF. Written as DNA, the CDR3 is TGTGCCAGCAGTTTTCTGAGGGAAGGTGGCTACACCTTC.